This TCR beta chain was sequenced for a study of shared T cell receptors in the human thymus. Only in-frame clones appear in the TCRdb table, and some are missing; sequencing was by immunoSEQ multiplex PCR. The sample shows over 350,000 clones, around 93% of them seen only once. With 5 bases clipped from V and 6 bases from J, the junction kept 12 bases outside the gene matches. The V gene's germline CDR1 is LNHNV and CDR2 YYDKDF (reference sequence). This CDR3 spans 16 amino acids. The V and J genes are TRBV15 and TRBJ2-1, with TRBD2 matching over 8 bases. This receptor was obtained from a human donor. The sample consisted of thymocytes. The CDR3 reads CATSYRREVTTNEQFF. The CDR3 coding sequence is TGTGCCACCAGCTATAGGCGGGAGGTTACCACCAATGAGCAGTTCTTC. Supplemented by reference TRBV15 and TRBJ2-1, the full variable domain reads DAMVIQNPRYQVTQFGKPVTLSCSQTLNHNVMYWYQQKSSQAPKLLFHYYDKDFNNEADTPDNFQSRRPNTSFCFLDIRSPGLGDTAMYLCATSYRREVTTNEQFFGPGTRLTVL.